One sample yielded the 14 T cell receptor beta chains listed below, sequenced in a study of T cell clusters in autoimmune cytopenias. TRB amplification used roughly 250 ng of peripheral blood genomic DNA. Multiplex touch-down PCR amplified TRB using TRB-A and TRB-B pools in one tube. TCRdb reprocessed the multiplex PCR reads and keeps a single row for each CDR3 protein, giving no DNA. Recorded for this sample: approximately 5,200 distinct CDR3 sequences. Separately, the same data were catalogued under a study of T cell repertoires in aging, cancer and after chemotherapy.

Input material: peripheral blood. These receptors originate from a human donor in good health.

This chain connects TRBV19 to TRBJ2-1; TCRdb picks TRBD2, but there is no DNA to check that call. Germline loops: CDR1 LNHDA, CDR2 SQIVND (reference sequence). The CDR3 covers 15 residues. This CDR3 reads CASSIVSSPNNEQFF.

The chain joins TRBV5-1 to TRBJ1-1. Germline CDR1 is SGHRS and CDR2 is YFSETQ. This CDR3 contains 13 residues. CDR3 protein: CASSLRAGTEAFF.

This clonotype shows up as medium-sized by frequency. This chain uses TRBV6-5 with TRBJ2-2; there is no DNA to check the TCRdb D call of TRBD1. The CDR3 runs to 15 residues. CDR1 and CDR2 (germline): MNHEY, SVGAGI. This chain's CDR3 is CASSYRQGAIGELFF.

This clonotype shows up as medium-sized (0.01 to 0.1%) by frequency. The genes are TRBV6-5 and TRBJ2-1; the TCRdb call, TRBD2, lacks DNA for checking. The CDR3 spans 15 residues. Germline-derived CDR1 and CDR2 are MNHEY and SVGAGI. CDR3 sequence reads: CASSARLSWVNEQFF.

The V call is TRBV27, the J call TRBJ2-3; the TCRdb D gene call, TRBD1, has no DNA to confirm it. CDR1 MNHEY and CDR2 SMNVEV come from the germline V gene (reference sequence). CDR3 length equals 15 residues. CDR3 amino acids: CASSLRQGRPDTQYF.

By frequency, this clonotype is medium-sized (0.01 to 0.1%). Here the CDR3 reads CASSEGVEQFF. The chain has TRBV5-6 and TRBJ2-1; TCRdb reports TRBD2, a call that lacks DNA to check it against. The CDR3 is 11 amino acids. Per the germline V gene, CDR1 is SGHDT and CDR2 is YYEEEE. Complete variable domain (other parts from reference TRBV5-6 and TRBJ2-1): DAGVTQSPTHLIKTRGQQVTLRCSPKSGHDTVSWYQQALGQGPQFIFQYYEEEERQRGNFPDRFSGHQFPNYSSELNVNALLLGDSALYLCASSEGVEQFFGPGTRLTVL.

The V call is TRBV6-5, the J call TRBJ1-1. Germline V gene sequence: CDR1 MNHEY, CDR2 SVGAGI. CDR3 size: 15 residues. The CDR3 loop is CASSYFSNSNTEAFF.

This clonotype counts as medium-sized by frequency. The J gene is TRBJ2-1, the V gene TRBV29-1. There are 13 residues in the CDR3. CDR1 and CDR2 (germline): SQVTM, ANQGSEA. CDR3 region: CSVQGGSYNEQFF.

The chain links TRBV6-1 to TRBJ2-2. The germline V gene encodes CDR1 MNHNS and CDR2 SASEGT. The CDR3 contains 14 residues. CDR3 in amino acids: CASRDWTNTGELFF.

The J gene is TRBJ2-1, the V gene TRBV29-1; there is no DNA to check the TCRdb D call of TRBD2. The CDR3 totals 13 residues. Germline V lookup: CDR1 SQVTM, CDR2 ANQGSEA. CDR3 in amino acids: CSVAGVTYNEQFF.

The V call is TRBV6-2 or TRBV6-3, the J call TRBJ2-5; there is no DNA to check the TCRdb D call of TRBD1. There are 13 residues in the CDR3. The germline CDR1 and CDR2 sequences are MNHEY and SVGEGT. The CDR3 protein is CASSLTGTETQYF.

V and J are TRBV6-5 and TRBJ2-7. CDR1 is MNHEY, CDR2 SVGAGI, per germline. There are 17 residues in the CDR3. CDR3 loop: CASRLHGLPRKGYEQYF.

V gene TRBV27 combines with J gene TRBJ2-3; absent DNA, TCRdb's TRBD2 call cannot be checked. CDR3 length: 16 residues. Germline loops: CDR1 MNHEY, CDR2 SMNVEV (reference sequence). CDR3 region: CASSPLAGGDTDTQYF.

The chain couples TRBV19 to TRBJ2-7; the D gene TCRdb calls, TRBD2, cannot be checked with no DNA. Germline V lookup: CDR1 LNHDA, CDR2 SQIVND (reference sequence). CDR3 length equals 14 residues. The CDR3 loop is CASSISAGPYEQYF.